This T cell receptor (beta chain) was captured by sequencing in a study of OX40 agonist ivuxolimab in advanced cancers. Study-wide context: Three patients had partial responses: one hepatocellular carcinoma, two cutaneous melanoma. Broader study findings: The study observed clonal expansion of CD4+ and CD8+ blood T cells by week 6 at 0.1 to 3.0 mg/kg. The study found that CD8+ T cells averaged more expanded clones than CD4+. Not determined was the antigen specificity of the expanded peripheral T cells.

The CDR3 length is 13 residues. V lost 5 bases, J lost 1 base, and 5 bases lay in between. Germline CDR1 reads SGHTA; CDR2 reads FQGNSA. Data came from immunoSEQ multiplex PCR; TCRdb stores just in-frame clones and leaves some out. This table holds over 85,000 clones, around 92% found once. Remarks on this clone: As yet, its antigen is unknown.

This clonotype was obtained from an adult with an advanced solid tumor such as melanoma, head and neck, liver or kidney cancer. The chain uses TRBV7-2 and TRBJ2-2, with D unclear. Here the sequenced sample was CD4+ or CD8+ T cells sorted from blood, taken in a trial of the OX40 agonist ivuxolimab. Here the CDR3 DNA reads TGTGCCAGCAGCCCCCGGAACACCGGGGAGCTGTTTTTT. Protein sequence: CASSPRNTGELFF.